The 13 T cell receptor beta chains listed next were all sequenced from one sample in a study of OX40 agonist ivuxolimab in advanced cancers. Assay used: immunoSEQ multiplex PCR; TCRdb lists only in-frame clones, some missing. The sample lists roughly 57,000 clones; approximately 82% were seen once. Sequences were derived from CD4+ or CD8+ T cells sorted from blood, sampled in a trial of the OX40 agonist ivuxolimab. The receptor source for this set is an adult with an advanced solid tumor such as melanoma, head and neck, liver or kidney cancer.

The chain couples TRBV4-1 to TRBJ2-7, with D perhaps given as TRBD1 or TRBD2 (5 bases each). Germline CDR1 and CDR2: MGHRA and YSYEKL. Trimming removed 2 bases from V and 5 bases from J, with 25 bases in between. This CDR3 comprises 18 residues. DNA for the CDR3: TGCGCCAGCAGCCAAACAATTAAGTTGCTACGGGGCATCCACGAGCAGTACTTC. Translation: CASSQTIKLLRGIHEQYF.

The V gene is TRBV2, the J gene TRBJ1-2, with 8 bases fitting TRBD1. The CDR3 consists of 12 residues. V dropped 7 bases and J dropped 8; count of bases not matched to a gene: 6. From germline, CDR1 is SNHLY and CDR2 FYNNEI. The CDR3 region has the DNA TGTGCCAGCACCCGGACAGGGAGGGGCTACACCTTC. Protein sequence: CASTRTGRGYTF.

CDR3 nucleotide sequence: TGTGCCAGCATTCGGGCAGGGAGCTCCTACGAGCAGTACTTC. This gives the protein CASIRAGSSYEQYF. V is TRBV2 and J is TRBJ2-7, with D possibly being TRBD1 or TRBD2 (5 bases each). The germline V gene has CDR1 SNHLY and CDR2 FYNNEI. V lost 7 bases and J 0 bases, leaving 13 bases between the germline ends. The length of the CDR3 is 14 residues.

This clone was detected only once. The CDR3 DNA reads TGTGCCAGCAGCCAGGGACAGCGGTACGAGCAGTACTTC. It is translated as CASSQGQRYEQYF. The J gene is TRBJ2-7, the V gene TRBV7-2; 7 bases agree with TRBD1. Germline values: CDR1 SGHTA, CDR2 FQGNSA. V shed 5 bases, J shed 4 bases, and the junction held 5 bases outside the gene matches. The CDR3 totals 13 residues.

The CDR3 reads CASNPDRGGSSGANVLTF. The CDR3 bases are TGTGCCAGTAATCCCGACAGGGGGGGAAGCTCTGGGGCCAACGTCCTGACTTTC. The J gene is TRBJ2-6, the V gene TRBV19; TRBD1 agrees at 9 bases. The trim removed 7 bases at V and 0 bases at J, leaving 10 bases unmatched. Per the germline V gene, CDR1 is LNHDA and CDR2 is SQIVND (reference sequence). The CDR3 is made up of 18 amino acids.

Turning to this clone: Germline and junction disagree at one end, which may indicate a read error. The chain combines TRBV7-7 with TRBJ1-3; D gene ambiguous. CDR1 is SSHAT and CDR2 is FNYEAQ in the germline V gene (reference sequence). The CDR3 is made up of 15 amino acids. CDR3 sequence: CASSLGWGSGNTIYF. Written as DNA, the CDR3 is TGTGCTAGCAGCTTAGGATGGGGATCTGGAAACACCATATATTTT.

V is TRBV7-2 and J is TRBJ1-5; no clear D gene. The CDR3 is 15 amino acids. The germline gives CDR1 SGHTA, CDR2 FQGNSA. V dropped 0 bases and J dropped 3 bases, with 9 bases sitting between them. The CDR3 bases are TGTGCCAGCAGCTTAGCGACGGGGTCCAATCAGCCCCAGCATTTT. It specifies CASSLATGSNQPQHF.

The rearrangement uses TRBV6-1 and TRBJ1-4; maybe TRBD1 (5 bases). Trimming took off 8 bases at V and 2 bases at J, with 9 bases between the two ends. CDR1 and CDR2 (germline): MNHNS, SASEGT. This CDR3 comprises 13 residues. The CDR3, as DNA: TGTGCCAGCTCTAAGGGGACTAATGAAAAACTGTTTTTT. This encodes CASSKGTNEKLFF.

The chain has TRBV11-2 and TRBJ2-2; a possible D gene is TRBD1 (5 bases). The CDR3 extends over 13 amino acids. Germline CDR1 is SGHAT and CDR2 is FQNNGV. Trimming removed 5 bases from V and 4 bases from J, with 8 bases in between. This CDR3 is CASSQGITGELFF. CDR3 DNA: TGTGCCAGCAGCCAGGGTATCACCGGGGAGCTGTTTTTT.

V gene TRBV5-5 combines with J gene TRBJ1-2; no clear D gene. Trimming removed 0 bases from V and 4 bases from J, with 7 bases in between. This CDR3 contains 13 residues. Germline V gives CDR1 SGHKS, CDR2 YYEKEE (reference sequence). The CDR3 reads CASSLADFYGYTF. The CDR3 bases are TGTGCCAGCAGCTTGGCAGACTTCTATGGCTACACCTTC. The full variable domain, with the rest looked up from reference TRBV5-5 and TRBJ1-2, is DAGVTQSPTHLIKTRGQQVTLRCSPISGHKSVSWYQQVLGQGPQFIFQYYEKEERGRGNFPDRFSARQFPNYSSELNVNALLLGDSALYLCASSLADFYGYTFGSGTRLTVV.

Only a few counts were recorded for this clone. CDR3 in amino acids: CASSEALGGRGSYEQYF. The CDR3 DNA reads as TGTGCCAGCAGTGAAGCGCTCGGGGGAAGGGGCTCCTACGAGCAGTACTTC. The V and J genes are TRBV6-1 and TRBJ2-7, with D tentatively TRBD2 (6 bases). The CDR3 is 17 residues long. V was shortened by 0 bases and J by 0 bases, with 15 bases between the two germline ends. Germline loops: CDR1 MNHNS, CDR2 SASEGT.

J is TRBJ2-2 and V is TRBV2; D is possibly TRBD1 (6 bases). Germline CDR1 reads SNHLY; CDR2 reads FYNNEI. CDR3 length: 14 amino acids. V was trimmed by 7 bases and J by 6 bases, leaving 15 bases between them. CDR3 protein: CASIYRAGAGELFF. Here the CDR3 DNA reads TGTGCCAGCATCTACAGGGCGGGCGCCGGGGAGCTGTTTTTT. The full variable domain, its missing parts supplied by reference TRBV2 and TRBJ2-2, is EPEVTQTPSHQVTQMGQEVILRCVPISNHLYFYWYRQILGQKVEFLVSFYNNEISEKSEIFDDQFSVERPDGSNFTLKIRSTKLEDSAMYFCASIYRAGAGELFFGEGSRLTVL.

The chain uses TRBV5-4 and TRBJ2-5, with 9 positions matching TRBD2. Germline V CDR1 and CDR2: SGHNT, YYREEE (reference sequence). V shed 0 bases and J 2 bases; nucleotides not matched to a gene: 14. The CDR3 runs 19 residues. DNA of the CDR3: TGTGCCAGCAGCTTGGGACTGAGTGGGGCGGGGGGGCTACAAGAGACCCAGTACTTC. Translating it yields CASSLGLSGAGGLQETQYF.